The clone carrying this TCR beta chain was counted only a few times. The entry originates in a study of blood T cells in healthy people across ages. Primers used in a second PCR of roughly 6 to 12 cycles were a sample-barcoded 5' primer and a J-beta primer mix. TCRdb passed the 5' RACE reads through MiXCR, listing each CDR3 protein once. The data show some 1,000,000 distinct CDR3 sequences, 20% to 25% seen once. The V gene's germline CDR1 is SGHKS and CDR2 YYEKEE (reference sequence). CDR3 length: 16 residues. Trimming cost V 0 bases and J 6 bases, with 17 bases left between them. These data also featured in a second study, about T cells of mothers and their children.

The gene calls are TRBV5-5 and TRBJ2-3; D could derive from TRBD1 or TRBD2 (6 bases each). This receptor was obtained from a girl aged 2-10 years in good health. Sequenced sample: blood. The CDR3 is CASSLETGGTPDTQYF. The CDR3 coding sequence is TGTGCCAGCAGCTTGGAAACAGGAGGGACACCCGATACGCAGTATTTT.